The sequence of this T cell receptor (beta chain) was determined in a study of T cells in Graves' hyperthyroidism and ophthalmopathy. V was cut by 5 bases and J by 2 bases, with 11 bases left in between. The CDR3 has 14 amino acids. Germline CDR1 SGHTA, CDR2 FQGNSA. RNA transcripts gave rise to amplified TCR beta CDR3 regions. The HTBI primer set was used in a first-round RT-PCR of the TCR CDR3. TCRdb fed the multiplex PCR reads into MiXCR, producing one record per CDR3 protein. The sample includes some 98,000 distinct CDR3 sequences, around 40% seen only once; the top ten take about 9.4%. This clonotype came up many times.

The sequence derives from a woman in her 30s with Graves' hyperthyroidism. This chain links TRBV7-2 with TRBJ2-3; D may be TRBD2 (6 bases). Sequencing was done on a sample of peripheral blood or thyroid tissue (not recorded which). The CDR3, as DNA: TGTGCCAGCAGCGCGACTAGGTTCACAGATACGCAGTATTTT. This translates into CASSATRFTDTQYF. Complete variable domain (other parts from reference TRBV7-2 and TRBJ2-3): GAGVSQSPSNKVTEKGKDVELRCDPISGHTALYWYRQSLGQGLEFLIYFQGNSAPDKSGLPSDRFSAERTGGSVSTLTIQRTQQEDSAVYLCASSATRFTDTQYFGPGTRLTVL.